This T cell receptor beta chain is drawn from a study of CD8+ T cells in alopecia areata. Across the whole study: Tofacitinib therapy lasting 6 to 18 months was followed by 6 months off drug.

RNA extraction was followed by reverse transcription into cDNA, which acted as the sequencing template. Method: immunoSEQ multiplex PCR; TCRdb's copy keeps in-frame clones and lacks some. The repertoire holds tens of thousands of clones, with over 95% as singletons. Alopecia areata patients gave lesional scalp punch biopsies and peripheral blood samples. V trimming: 3 bases; J trimming: 2 bases; junction bases outside the gene matches: 7. CDR1 SEHNR and CDR2 FQNEAQ come from the germline V gene (reference sequence). This CDR3 is 16 amino acids long. The receptor was derived from a human donor with alopecia areata. Sequences were derived from CD8+ T cells sorted from blood, sampled at week 0. The chain carries TRBV7-9 and TRBJ2-3; 8 nucleotides align to TRBD2. CDR3 coding DNA: TGTGCCAGCAGCTTCGGTCGGGGGGGCCCCACAGATACGCAGTATTTT. It encodes CASSFGRGGPTDTQYF.